The rows below give T cell receptor beta chains drawn from one sample of a study of blood T cells in healthy people across ages. TCRdb re-analysed the 5' RACE reads in MiXCR, keeping a single row per CDR3 protein. The repertoire holds 790,000 or so distinct CDR3 sequences, with 46% as singletons. Sequencing was performed on blood. The receptors originated from a man older than 75 in good health. CDR3s include the opening cysteine and the closing phenylalanine or tryptophan. The D gene is left open where the match is weak. Clone size is stated in some rows and not others, as once, few, many or a class when expanded.

CDR3aa	CDR3nt	d_gene	v_gene	j_gene	abundance
CSASLAETQFF	TGCAGTGCTAGCCTAGCGGAGACCCAGTTCTTC	TRBD2	TRBV20-1	TRBJ2-1	-
CASSPGAFDEQFF	TGTGCCAGCTCACCTGGGGCTTTCGATGAGCAGTTCTTC	-	TRBV18	TRBJ2-1	few
CASSSNRLAGGPVQFF	TGTGCCAGCAGCTCGAACCGACTAGCGGGAGGGCCGGTGCAGTTCTTC	TRBD2	TRBV9	TRBJ2-1	-
CASSFAGGRGGGTQYF	TGTGCCAGCAGCTTCGCCGGCGGGAGGGGAGGAGGGACGCAGTATTTT	TRBD2	TRBV7-9	TRBJ2-3	few
CASSLHGVSEQYF	TGTGCCAGCAGCTTGCACGGGGTAAGCGAGCAGTACTTC	-	TRBV5-6	TRBJ2-7	-
CASGGGKNIQYF	TGTGCCAGCGGGGGGGGGAAAAACATTCAGTACTTC	TRBD2	TRBV9	TRBJ2-4	many
CSVEEYGQGAEYEQYF	TGCAGCGTTGAGGAGTATGGACAGGGGGCGGAGTACGAGCAGTACTTC	TRBD1	TRBV29-1	TRBJ2-7	-
CASSKRQNGYTF	TGTGCCAGCAGCAAGAGGCAGAATGGCTACACCTTC	-	TRBV21-1	TRBJ1-2	few
CASSTSHIQFF	TGTGCCAGCAGCACTTCCCACATCCAGTTCTTC	-	TRBV6-1	TRBJ2-1	few
CSVGATSDNEQFF	TGCAGCGTTGGGGCGACTAGCGACAATGAGCAGTTCTTC	TRBD2	TRBV29-1	TRBJ2-1	many
CASRPLSGQNTGELFF	TGTGCCAGCAGACCCCTAAGCGGGCAGAACACCGGGGAGCTGTTTTTT	-	TRBV12-3/TRBV12-4	TRBJ2-2	-
CSAPAYRGEQYF	TGCAGTGCCCCGGCCTATCGGGGCGAGCAGTACTTC	-	TRBV20-1	TRBJ2-7	many
CATSDPGRFQETQYF	TGTGCCACCAGTGACCCGGGACGGTTTCAAGAGACCCAGTACTTC	-	TRBV24-1	TRBJ2-5	few
CASSLTGGLGAIQYF	TGTGCCAGCAGCCTAACTGGGGGTCTTGGCGCCATTCAGTACTTC	-	TRBV9	TRBJ2-4	-
CASSLEYSDTQYF	TGTGCCAGCAGCTTAGAATACTCAGATACGCAGTATTTT	-	TRBV7-2	TRBJ2-3	-
CATSSKTPSYEQYF	TGTGCCACCAGCAGCAAGACACCCTCCTACGAGCAGTACTTC	-	TRBV15	TRBJ2-7	-
CSVVPGSSLRETQYF	TGCAGCGTTGTCCCTGGATCCTCGTTGAGGGAGACCCAGTACTTC	-	TRBV29-1	TRBJ2-5	-
CAISDWTGGDEQYF	TGTGCCATCAGTGACTGGACAGGGGGCGATGAGCAGTACTTC	TRBD1	TRBV10-3	TRBJ2-7	-
CSASVTQQETQYF	TGCAGTGCTAGTGTAACACAGCAAGAGACCCAGTACTTC	-	TRBV20-1	TRBJ2-5	few
CASREAGGSPPHF	TGTGCCAGCAGAGAGGCAGGGGGATCACCCCCCCACTTT	TRBD1	TRBV14	TRBJ1-6	-
CASSSSVTPPYNEQFF	TGTGCCAGCAGTTCGAGCGTCACGCCCCCTTACAATGAGCAGTTCTTC	-	TRBV6-2/TRBV6-3	TRBJ2-1	few
CASRGRLGGSTDAQYF	TGTGCCAGCAGGGGGCGTCTTGGGGGGAGCACAGATGCGCAGTATTTT	-	TRBV7-2	TRBJ2-3	-
CAISNTGQNTGELFF	TGTGCCATCAGTAACACGGGACAGAACACCGGGGAGCTGTTTTTT	-	TRBV10-3	TRBJ2-2	few
CASSLTGIEAYEQYF	TGTGCCAGCAGTTTGACCGGGATAGAGGCCTACGAGCAGTACTTC	-	TRBV28	TRBJ2-7	many
CASSPALSGANVLTF	TGTGCCAGCAGTCCGGCACTCTCTGGGGCCAACGTCCTGACTTTC	-	TRBV27	TRBJ2-6	-
CASTRTARAEAFF	TGTGCCAGCACCCGGACGGCGAGGGCTGAAGCTTTCTTT	-	TRBV28	TRBJ1-1	-
CSASGQLEQFF	TGCAGTGCTAGTGGTCAGCTAGAGCAGTTCTTC	-	TRBV20-1	TRBJ2-1	-
CASSSTGLKGENLFF	TGTGCCAGCAGTTCGACAGGCCTGAAGGGCGAAAACCTGTTTTTT	-	TRBV12-3/TRBV12-4	TRBJ1-4	-
CSARHRTGGQPQHF	TGCAGTGCAAGACACAGGACAGGGGGGCAGCCCCAGCATTTT	TRBD1	TRBV20-1	TRBJ1-5	few
CAIGGVSNTEAFF	TGTGCCATCGGCGGCGTATCTAACACTGAAGCTTTCTTT	-	TRBV10-3	TRBJ1-1	-
CASSLGQGAYSPLHF	TGCGCCAGCAGCTTGGGGCAGGGGGCTTATTCACCCCTCCACTTT	TRBD1	TRBV5-1	TRBJ1-6	-
CASSQWLAAQETQYF	TGTGCCAGCAGCCAATGGCTAGCGGCTCAAGAGACCCAGTACTTC	TRBD2	TRBV3-1	TRBJ2-5	-
CASSPRQGGSYGYTF	TGTGCCAGCAGCCCGAGACAGGGGGGCTCCTATGGCTACACCTTC	TRBD1	TRBV3-1	TRBJ1-2	few
CATSWGSGGAYNEQYF	TGTGCCACCAGTTGGGGTAGCGGGGGGGCCTACAATGAGCAGTACTTC	TRBD2	TRBV24-1	TRBJ2-7	-
CASSQTGTGRYNEQFF	TGCGCCAGCAGCCAAACCGGGACAGGGAGGTACAATGAGCAGTTCTTC	TRBD1	TRBV4-1	TRBJ2-1	many
CASSLAPREGNLDTQYF	TGTGCCAGCAGCTTAGCGCCGCGGGAGGGTAATTTGGATACGCAGTATTTT	TRBD2	TRBV11-2	TRBJ2-3	few
CSVGDRRAYEQYF	TGCAGCGTCGGGGACAGGCGGGCCTACGAGCAGTACTTC	TRBD1	TRBV29-1	TRBJ2-7	-
CASSWGTAGEVETQYF	TGTGCCAGCAGTTGGGGGACAGCAGGGGAAGTAGAGACCCAGTACTTC	TRBD1	TRBV6-6	TRBJ2-5	-
CASSQEPSDRGIPYEQYF	TGCGCCAGCAGCCAAGAGCCTTCGGACAGGGGTATACCCTACGAGCAGTACTTC	TRBD1	TRBV4-3	TRBJ2-7	few
CASSRRNPLAKNIQYF	TGTGCCAGCAGTAGGAGGAACCCACTAGCCAAAAACATTCAGTACTTC	-	TRBV27	TRBJ2-4	-
CASSLTGTGDYEQYF	TGTGCCAGCAGCTTAACGGGGACAGGGGATTACGAGCAGTACTTC	TRBD1	TRBV11-2	TRBJ2-7	many
CASSLPSPHPYNEQFF	TGTGCCAGCAGCTTACCATCCCCCCATCCTTACAATGAGCAGTTCTTC	-	TRBV7-2	TRBJ2-1	few